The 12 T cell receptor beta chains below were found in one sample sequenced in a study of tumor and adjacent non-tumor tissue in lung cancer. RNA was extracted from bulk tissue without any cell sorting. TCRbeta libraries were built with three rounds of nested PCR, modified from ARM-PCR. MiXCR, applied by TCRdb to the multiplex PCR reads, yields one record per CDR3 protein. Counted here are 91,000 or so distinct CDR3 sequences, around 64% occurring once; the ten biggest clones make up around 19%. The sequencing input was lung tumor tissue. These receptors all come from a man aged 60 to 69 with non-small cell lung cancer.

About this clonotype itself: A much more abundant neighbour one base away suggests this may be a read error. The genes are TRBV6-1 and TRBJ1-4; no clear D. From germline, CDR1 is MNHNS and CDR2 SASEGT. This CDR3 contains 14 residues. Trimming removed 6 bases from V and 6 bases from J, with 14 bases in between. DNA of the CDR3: TGTGCCAGCAGGGTCAGTGGGCTTGATGAAAAACTGTTTTTT. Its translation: CASRVSGLDEKLFF.

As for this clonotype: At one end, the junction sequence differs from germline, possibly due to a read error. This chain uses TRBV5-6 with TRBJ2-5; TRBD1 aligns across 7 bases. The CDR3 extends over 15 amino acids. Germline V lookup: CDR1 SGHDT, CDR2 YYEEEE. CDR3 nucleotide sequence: TGTGCCAACGTTCAAACAGGGGTCTTTGGAGAGACACAGTACTTC. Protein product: CANVQTGVFGETQYF.

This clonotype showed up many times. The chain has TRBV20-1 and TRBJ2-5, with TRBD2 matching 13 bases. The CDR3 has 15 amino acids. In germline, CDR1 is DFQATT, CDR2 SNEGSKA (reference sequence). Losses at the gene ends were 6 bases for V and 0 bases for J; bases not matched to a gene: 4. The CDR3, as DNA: TGCAGTGCAACCGGGACTAGCGGGAACCAAGAGACCCAGTACTTC. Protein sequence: CSATGTSGNQETQYF.

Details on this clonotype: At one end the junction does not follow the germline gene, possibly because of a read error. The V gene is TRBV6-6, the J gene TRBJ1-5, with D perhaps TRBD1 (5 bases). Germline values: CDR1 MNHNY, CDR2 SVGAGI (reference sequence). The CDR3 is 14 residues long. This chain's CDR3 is CARSYGIGDQPQHF. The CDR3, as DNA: TGTGCCAGGAGTTACGGGATAGGGGATCAGCCCCAGCATTTT.

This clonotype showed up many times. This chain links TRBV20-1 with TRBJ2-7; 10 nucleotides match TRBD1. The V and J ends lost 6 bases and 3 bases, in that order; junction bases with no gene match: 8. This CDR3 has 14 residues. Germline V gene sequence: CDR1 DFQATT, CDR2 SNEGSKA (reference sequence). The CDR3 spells CSAEGQGGFYEQYF. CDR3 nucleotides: TGCAGTGCAGAAGGACAGGGGGGGTTCTACGAGCAGTACTTC.

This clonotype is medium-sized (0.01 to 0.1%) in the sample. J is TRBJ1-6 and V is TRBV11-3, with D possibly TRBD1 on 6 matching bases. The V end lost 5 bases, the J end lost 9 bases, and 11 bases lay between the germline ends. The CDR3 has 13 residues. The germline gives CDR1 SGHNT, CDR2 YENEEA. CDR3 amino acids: CASSAGQFSPLHF. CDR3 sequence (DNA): TGTGCCAGCAGCGCTGGACAGTTTTCACCCCTCCACTTT.

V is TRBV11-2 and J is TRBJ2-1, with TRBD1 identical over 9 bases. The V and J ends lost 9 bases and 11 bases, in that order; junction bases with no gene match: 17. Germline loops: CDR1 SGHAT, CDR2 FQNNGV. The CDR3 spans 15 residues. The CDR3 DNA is TGTGCCAGGAGCCCCGACAGGGGGTATTTTGTTAAGCAGTTCTTC. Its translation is CARSPDRGYFVKQFF.

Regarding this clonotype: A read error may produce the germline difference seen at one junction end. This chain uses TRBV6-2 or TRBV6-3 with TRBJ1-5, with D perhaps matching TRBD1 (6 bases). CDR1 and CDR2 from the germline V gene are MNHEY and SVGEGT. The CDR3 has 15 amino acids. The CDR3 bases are TGTGCCAGCGGTTATGGGGGGCTTAGCAATCAGCCCCAGCATTTT. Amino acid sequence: CASGYGGLSNQPQHF.

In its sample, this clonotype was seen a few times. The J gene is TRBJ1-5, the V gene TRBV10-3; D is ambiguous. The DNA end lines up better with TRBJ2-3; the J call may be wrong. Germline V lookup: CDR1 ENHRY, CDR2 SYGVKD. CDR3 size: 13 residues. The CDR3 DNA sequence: TGTGCTATCGGTGAGGAAGACGATCAGCCCCAGTATTTT. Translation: CAIGEEDDQPQYF.

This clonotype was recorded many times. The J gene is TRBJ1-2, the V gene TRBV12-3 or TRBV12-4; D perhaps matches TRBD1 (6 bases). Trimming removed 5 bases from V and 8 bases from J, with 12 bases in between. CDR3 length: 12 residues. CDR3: CASSPTGLGYTF. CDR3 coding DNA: TGTGCCAGCAGTCCTACAGGGTTGGGCTACACCTTC.

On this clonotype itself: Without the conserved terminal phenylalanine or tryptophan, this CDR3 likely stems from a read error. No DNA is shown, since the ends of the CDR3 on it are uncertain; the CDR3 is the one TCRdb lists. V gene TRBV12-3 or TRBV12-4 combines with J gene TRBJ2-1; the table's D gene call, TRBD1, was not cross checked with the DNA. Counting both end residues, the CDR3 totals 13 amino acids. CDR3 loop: CASSRRQGGEQFL.

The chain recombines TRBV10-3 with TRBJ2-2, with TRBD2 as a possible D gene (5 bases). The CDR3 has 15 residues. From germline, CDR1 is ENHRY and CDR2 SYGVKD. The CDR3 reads CSFSPTSTVTGELFF. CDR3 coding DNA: TGTTCCTTCAGTCCCACTAGTACCGTCACCGGGGAGCTGTTTTTT.